Below, one TCR beta chain is given with its context. Its antigen is not yet known. Base qualities are not at hand, and no much larger clone is one base apart. The receptor library was made with the immunoSEQ multiplex PCR assay. For the multiplex PCR, a mixture combining 60 forward primers for TCR Vbeta segments and 13 reverse primers for TCR Jbeta segments was used. A multiplex PCR assay on genomic DNA amplified the CDR3 region of rearranged TCR beta genes. The amplified TCR beta libraries were sequenced on the Illumina HiSeq System as 87-base-pair reads. The paper's processing steps were these. A later analysis counted tens of millions of unique TCR beta chains across the 650 to 700 repertoires, and around 9.9 million of these chains were shared by at least two donors. To remove PCR and sequencing errors, raw reads were error-corrected and collapsed into unique sequences using a nearest-neighbor algorithm that merged closely related sequences. Alignment of CDR3 sequences to IMGT reference sequences was used to assign V, D and J gene segments. For a sequence to be retained, a match of at least six nucleotides was required to both a V gene segment and a J gene segment. Rearrangements were classified as productive when the CDR3 lacked stop codons and remained in frame with V and J, and all other rearrangements were classified as non-productive. CDR3 was defined according to IMGT convention as the region running from the second conserved V-encoded cysteine to the conserved J-encoded phenylalanine. Sequences without an unambiguous match to a single V gene segment were excluded from the earlier analysis of a few hundred of the donors. In an earlier analysis of approximately 500 of the donors, a V segment was called functional when productive rearrangements were above 56.7%, and segregating when the standard deviation between donors exceeded 5%. A statistical classification framework was built for diagnosing cytomegalovirus status from the catalog of TCR beta chain sequences. A later analysis assigned V and J genes by comparing TCR nucleotide sequences with IMGT/GENE-DB human TR gene sequences. A later analysis assigned CDR3 sequences and most-parsimonious VDJ recombination scenarios with the TCRdist pipeline. In a later analysis, each TCR beta chain was defined by its CDR3 amino acid sequence together with its V-gene family, and reads lacking a unique V-gene family were excluded. To address suspected cross-contamination and a sequencing artifact, a later analysis removed under 600 highly shared, low-generation-probability nucleotide sequences. In a later analysis, a clonal expansion index was calculated for each public chain from normalized within-repertoire ranks of inferred template counts. A later analysis computed generation probabilities with a VDJ recombination model fitted to out-of-frame rearrangements, and checked the results against IGoR. In a later analysis, TCR-TCR, TCR-HLA and TCR-CMV co-occurrence was scored with hypergeometric tests, and a repertoire-size bias correction was applied to TCR pairs. In a later analysis, false discovery rates were estimated by permuting HLA or CMV assignments 20 times. A later analysis grouped co-occurring TCRs with DBSCAN, adding TCRdist sequence similarity when clustering within HLA-allele-positive subsets. Repertoires with fewer than 30,000 or more than 120,000 public chains, plus five repertoires with anomalous nucleotide sharing, were excluded from co-occurrence clustering. Entries here come from immuneACCESS through TCRdb and include only in-frame sequences with V and J called. Some clones fail to appear in such tables; in the studies checked, an unresolved V gene covers under half of the shortfall, and the cause of the remainder is unknown. D and trimming come from the DNA, and the V and J calls and clone size come from that table. This sample lists roughly 250,000 clones; 80% were detected once. The top ten hold over 0.3% of the sample.

This sample stems from a study of cytomegalovirus exposure and HLA in healthy donors (TCRdb year 2017). As for the study more broadly: An earlier analysis of several hundred of the donors reported about 250 Gb of sequence data and roughly 110 million unique TCR beta sequences from 150 million to 200 million T cells. Donor age, sex, ethnicity and CMV serostatus were compiled alongside the repertoire data. On average, about 200,000 unique TCR beta nucleotide sequences were sequenced per donor among 350 to 400 genotyped donors of the cohort, with 15% to 20% of those sequences being non-productive. Roughly 300 gigabases of sequencing data and around 85 million unique TCR sequences made up an early release that covered roughly 670 HLA-typed donors. Four or five DR-DQ haplotypes were handled as single units for association and clustering because linkage in the cohort was strong. The study used immunosequencing to profile the T cell repertoires of 670 or so subjects and linked those repertoires to cytomegalovirus serostatus. Of the roughly 420 genotyped donors, over 80% were placed in the genetic ancestry cluster associated with self-reported Caucasian donors. HLA typing covered class I and class II loci at four-digit resolution. The study combined high-throughput TCR immunosequencing, statistical association of individual TCRs with disease status, and machine learning to predict cytomegalovirus infection status. All discovery cohort repertoires had been generated on a single sequencing platform. The number of typed donors differed by locus: about 620-640 for A, B, C, DRB1 and DQB1; 500 to 550 for DQA1; some 590 for DPA1; and roughly 470 for DPB1. An earlier analysis of 450 to 750 of the donors used high-throughput TCR beta sequencing to judge whether each TCR beta V gene segment behaved as functional or pseudogenic. In a later analysis, previously published TCR beta repertoires from about 640 donors were re-analyzed and high-resolution HLA genotyping was added so that TCR occurrence patterns could be studied. The aim of the study was to test whether cataloging public T cell receptors could identify signatures of past pathogen exposure. In addition to the first cohort of 500 to 850 subjects, a separate validation cohort of 120 different subjects was used. A later genetic analysis took genome-wide SNP genotypes for about 65% of the 666 donors and used that subset as a discovery cohort. In the later analysis, no new phenotypic data were used to find candidate immune exposures; instead, reliance was placed on TCR beta sequences and their occurrence across donors. Study-wide findings and limitations: Because the 87-base-pair reads could not distinguish some IMGT-functional V segments, including TRBV6-2 and TRBV6-3, those segments were excluded. At a false discovery rate of 0.05, a later analysis linked around 17,000 TCR beta sequences to specific HLA alleles. According to the authors, the approach could potentially be generalized to other disease states and immunological phenotypes. V-gene and J-gene trimming of TCR beta chains was associated with a missense DCLRE1C variant in a later genetic analysis, and the association was replicated in an independent cohort. A later genetic analysis reported fewer N-insertions in productive TCRs among donors in an Asian-associated ancestry cluster than the approximately 700-donor mean. Approximately 18 rarely observed V segments, including chromosome 9 orphons, were excluded from the earlier analysis of several hundred of the donors because counts were too low. While some public TCRs were present in many individuals, most TCR sequences turned up only very rarely across donors. The cohort was sequenced for TCR beta chains only, and without alpha or paired-chain data the features that could be detected were limited. The only immune exposure information available for the cohort was CMV serostatus. An earlier analysis of around 600 of the donors showed that most TCR beta V segments appeared in productive rearrangements either about 87% or about 30% of the time, which broadly matched IMGT annotations. In a later analysis, several top co-occurrence clusters were reported to appear linked to parvovirus B19, influenza, CMV and Epstein-Barr virus. According to a later analysis, most CMV-associated TCR beta chains appeared to be HLA-restricted, and the HLA associations seemed to be driven largely by CMV exposure. A group of highly shared sequence variants was considered likely to be a technical artifact of the sequencing pipeline. Strong co-occurrence of HLA alleles, especially DR and DQ, made assigning TCR associations to individual alleles difficult. In vitro tests confirmed that a few of the cytomegalovirus-associated TCR beta chains recognize cytomegalovirus antigens. Roughly uniform sequencing depth across donors was assumed in presence/absence analyses, although this assumption may not hold. A later analysis found that HLA-associated TCR beta chains were more clonally expanded and had lower generation probabilities than equally common non-associated chains. In a later analysis, TCR association rates were found to vary across HLA loci, with the most associated TCRs seen for DRB1 alleles and the fewest for HLA-C alleles. A further reported finding was that TCR beta sequences accurately predicted the HLA-A and HLA-B alleles for most subjects in the first cohort. HLA typing was unavailable for some donors at each locus, so association tests used only the typed subset. A total of fewer than 200 TCR beta chains were listed by the study as associated with cytomegalovirus. In both the original and validation cohorts, the classifier was reported to diagnose cytomegalovirus status with high specificity and sensitivity. Linkage disequilibrium might explain the correlated functional status among segregating V segments, but an unknown experimental factor could not be ruled out.

In total, 666 healthy bone marrow donors made up the cohort. Cohort members were all nominally healthy when sampled, although unrecorded immune exposures were likely present. The donor tested CMV seronegative and was one of the 352 seronegative cohort members. A peripheral blood sample was collected from each donor, and TCR beta sequencing was performed on peripheral blood mononuclear cells. Genomic DNA was extracted from the blood cell samples with the Qiagen DNeasy Blood Extraction Kit. The junction shows trimming of 4 bases on V and 5 bases on J, plus 14 bases between the germline ends. As encoded in the germline V gene (reference sequence), CDR1 is PRHDT while CDR2 is FYEKMQ. The CDR3 covers 14 residues, taking in both the cysteine and the phenylalanine. The entry retains the CDR3 DNA only, 42 bases that are in frame from base 1.

Sequenced input: PBMCs. The origin of this receptor is a girl aged 2 to 9 in good health and CMV-seronegative. Recombination connected TRBV13 to TRBJ1-1, and possibly TRBD1, on 5 matching bases. The sequence in DNA is TGTGCCAGCAGCTCCGCGGGGGTTAGGACTGAAGCTTTCTTT. It encodes CASSSAGVRTEAFF.